The clone carrying this TCR beta chain has ten or more counts. Its matching antigen is unknown. The sample belongs to a study of T cells in Graves' hyperthyroidism and ophthalmopathy. Study observations and caveats: Most thyroid clonotypes that were expanded above 0.001 also turned up in blood.

This CDR3 is built from 12 residues. Trimming shortened V by 5 bases and J by 7 bases, and 8 bases separated the two germline ends. Germline V gene data show CDR1 as MNHEY and CDR2 as SMNVEV (reference sequence). The investigators amplified TCR beta CDR3 regions from RNA transcripts. The HTBI primer set drove a first-round RT-PCR of the TCR CDR3. From the multiplex PCR reads, TCRdb called clonotypes with MiXCR, one entry per CDR3 protein. The sample consists of around 610,000 distinct CDR3 sequences, roughly 15% of them appearing once. Diagnoses were made from clinical symptoms, serum measures (thyroxine and TRAb), thyroid ultrasound and orbital computed tomography. The PBMCs were taken from over 9.5 ml of fresh peripheral blood.

The sample comprised blood. V gene TRBV27 combines with J gene TRBJ2-2; D unresolved. The sequence was obtained from a woman in her thirties or forties with Graves' ophthalmopathy. CDR3 DNA: TGTGCCAGCAGTCCTTCTTTCGGGGAGCTGTTTTTT. Protein sequence: CASSPSFGELFF.